What follows are 5 T cell receptor beta chains derived from one specimen sequenced in a study of blood T cell repertoires in COVID-19. The repertoire was sequenced with immunoSEQ multiplex PCR; TCRdb's copy has only in-frame clones and lacks some. Of about 480,000 clones listed, more than 70% are singletons. The sequencing input was peripheral blood. Receptors originate from a woman aged 50 to 60 with COVID-19, enrolled during active disease.

The chain links TRBV5-4 to TRBJ1-2, with D tentatively TRBD1 (5 bases). Trimming cost V 3 bases and J 0 bases, with 9 bases left between them. Germline CDR1 is SGHNT and CDR2 is YYREEE (reference sequence). The CDR3 consists of 14 residues. The DNA of the CDR3 is TGTGCCAGCAGCTCGGACACCACTAACTATGGCTACACCTTC. Protein product: CASSSDTTNYGYTF.

V usage is TRBV30 and J usage is TRBJ1-2; perhaps TRBD1 as D (6 bases). Germline CDR1 and CDR2: GTSNPN and SVGIG (reference sequence). This CDR3 is 13 amino acids long. Trimming removed 1 base at V and 8 bases at J, with 14 bases between. In DNA form, the CDR3 reads TGTGCCTGGAGTGACCAGGGGCAGAGGGGCTACACCTTC. It specifies CAWSDQGQRGYTF.

This chain links TRBV27 with TRBJ2-3; 13 bases line up with TRBD2. The junction had 4 bases not matched to a gene; V was cut back by 6 bases and J by 4 bases. Germline V lookup: CDR1 MNHEY, CDR2 SMNVEV (reference sequence). This CDR3 comprises 15 residues. In DNA, the CDR3 is TGTGCCAGCAGCCTAACTAGCGGGGGGGCAGATACGCAGTATTTT. The encoded protein is CASSLTSGGADTQYF.

This clone was observed a handful of times. The DNA is left out, because the CDR3 cannot be placed on it with certainty; the CDR3 is given as TCRdb lists it. The chain combines TRBV30 with TRBJ1-2; the D call of TRBD1 is as the table states it, not checked on the DNA. From its first to its last residue, the CDR3 has 11 amino acids. Germline V gene lookup returns CDR1 GTSNPN and CDR2 SVGIG (reference sequence). CDR3: CAWSVGEGTTF.

The chain joins TRBV6-2 or TRBV6-3 to TRBJ2-5; a weak D match, TRBD1 (5 bases). Trimming removed 6 bases from V and 7 bases from J, with 12 bases in between. The V gene's germline CDR1 is MNHEY and CDR2 SVGEGT. The CDR3 runs to 12 residues. The CDR3 coding sequence is TGTGCCAGCAGCCGCGATAGGGGGACCCAGTACTTC. Encoded protein: CASSRDRGTQYF.